This entry lists 14 T cell receptor beta chains sequenced from one sample in a study of blood T cell repertoires in COVID-19. The table came from immunoSEQ multiplex PCR; TCRdb's copy has only in-frame clones and leaves some out. Altogether around 190,000 clones are present, roughly 85% being singletons, with the ten largest covering less than 5.5%. The specimen sequenced was peripheral blood. These receptors were obtained from an elderly woman with acute or convalescent COVID-19.

The V and J genes are TRBV24-1 and TRBJ2-1; D gene unclear. CDR1 KGHDR and CDR2 SFDVKD come from the germline V gene. The V and J ends lost 3 bases and 4 bases respectively, with 6 bases between them. This CDR3 region has 13 residues. The chain's CDR3 is CATSDESYNEQFF. CDR3 bases: TGTGCCACCAGTGATGAGAGTTACAATGAGCAGTTCTTC.

In its sample, this clone was seen a few times. V gene TRBV7-2 combines with J gene TRBJ1-1; TRBD1 might be the D (5 bases). Germline CDR1 and CDR2: SGHTA and FQGNSA. V lost 0 bases and J 2 bases, leaving 10 bases between the germline ends. CDR3 size: 15 residues. The CDR3 loop reads CASSLASGTNTEAFF. Written as DNA, the CDR3 is TGTGCCAGCAGCTTAGCGTCAGGGACTAACACTGAAGCTTTCTTT.

In this sample, this clone turned up a few times. The chain joins TRBV3-1 (or the pseudogene TRBV3-2) to TRBJ1-2; tentatively, D is TRBD1 (6 bases). V dropped 3 bases and J dropped 6 bases, with 14 bases sitting between them. This CDR3 is 14 amino acids long. CDR1 is LGHDT, CDR2 YNNKEL, per germline (reference sequence). This CDR3 is CASSQVQGRDGYTF. CDR3 sequence (DNA): TGTGCCAGCAGCCAGGTACAGGGTAGGGATGGCTACACCTTC.

The genes are TRBV27 and TRBJ1-3, with 7 bases fitting TRBD1. The CDR3 consists of 14 residues. With 5 bases clipped from V and 2 bases from J, the junction kept 3 bases outside the gene matches. CDR1 MNHEY and CDR2 SMNVEV come from the germline V gene (reference sequence). The CDR3 sequence: CASSLQGTGNTIYF. CDR3 nucleotides: TGTGCCAGCAGTCTACAGGGGACTGGAAACACCATATATTTT.

The V call is TRBV5-6, the J call TRBJ2-7; 9 positions agree with TRBD1. CDR1 SGHDT and CDR2 YYEEEE come from the germline V gene. This CDR3 spans 16 amino acids. After removal of 2 bases from V and 1 base from J, the junction contained 7 bases not matched to a gene. In nucleotides, the CDR3 is TGTGCCAGCAGCTTCTTCGGACAGGGGACTTCCTACGAGCAGTACTTC. Its protein is CASSFFGQGTSYEQYF.

The chain combines TRBV5-6 with TRBJ1-3, with D unresolved. Germline V CDR1 and CDR2: SGHDT, YYEEEE. The CDR3 consists of 11 residues. Trimming stripped 4 bases from V and 4 bases from J, with 3 bases between. The CDR3 loop is CASSTGNTIYF. CDR3 nucleotides: TGTGCCAGCAGCACAGGAAACACCATATATTTT.

The rearrangement uses TRBV10-2 and TRBJ2-7; 11 bases line up with TRBD2. The CDR3 contains 15 residues. V shed 2 bases and J 2 bases; nucleotides not matched to a gene: 2. From germline, CDR1 is WSHSY and CDR2 SAAADI. The CDR3 nucleotides read TGCGCCAGCAGTGAGCCGGGACTAGCGGCCTACGAGCAGTACTTC. Amino acids: CASSEPGLAAYEQYF.

V is TRBV5-1 and J is TRBJ2-5, with a tentative D call TRBD2 (6 bases). The CDR3 consists of 15 residues. From germline, CDR1 is SGHRS and CDR2 YFSETQ. V lost 4 bases and J lost 1, with 14 bases in between. The CDR3 loop reads CASSPSGGTQETQYF. The CDR3 DNA is TGCGCCAGCAGCCCGTCGGGCGGGACCCAAGAGACCCAGTACTTC.

This clone was observed a handful of times. V gene TRBV3-1 (or the pseudogene TRBV3-2) combines with J gene TRBJ1-1; D gene unclear. V was clipped by 8 bases and J by 0 bases, with 10 bases between them. Germline lookup yields CDR1 LGHDT and CDR2 YNNKEL (reference sequence). The CDR3 has 13 amino acids. The DNA of the CDR3 is TGTGCCAGCTGTTGTAGCCTGAACACTGAAGCTTTCTTT. It yields the protein CASCCSLNTEAFF.

The V and J genes are TRBV5-1 and TRBJ1-2; 8 bases are shared with TRBD1. The CDR3 contains 15 residues. Germline V CDR1 and CDR2: SGHRS, YFSETQ. The V segment lost 0 bases and the J segment 10 bases; nucleotides outside the gene matches: 11. The CDR3: CASSLGGQGTGLYTF. CDR3 nucleotides: TGCGCCAGCAGCTTGGGTGGACAGGGAACGGGACTCTACACCTTC.

The V gene is TRBV7-8, the J gene TRBJ1-2; D unresolved. V lost 1 base and J lost 8, with 14 bases in between. The CDR3 length is 14 residues. Germline V gene data show CDR1 as SGHVS and CDR2 as FQNEAQ. The CDR3 DNA is TGTGCCAGCAGCTTAGGGGTGGAGGTGCGGGGCTACACCTTC. Translation gives CASSLGVEVRGYTF.

The rearrangement joins TRBV28 to TRBJ2-1; weak D call: TRBD1 (5 bases). CDR1 and CDR2 (germline): MDHEN, SYDVKM. There are 13 residues in the CDR3. Trimming left V 5 bases short and J 6 bases short, with 11 bases between. The CDR3 coding sequence is TGTGCCAGCAGTCCAACAGGCCCCAATGAGCAGTTCTTC. It specifies CASSPTGPNEQFF.

The chain combines TRBV5-1 with TRBJ2-3; 9 bases match TRBD1. The CDR3 contains 17 residues. V dropped 1 base and J dropped 1; count of bases not matched to a gene: 7. Germline V lookup: CDR1 SGHRS, CDR2 YFSETQ. CDR3 DNA sequence: TGCGCCAGCAGCTTGAGCTCGGGACAGGGCCGCACAGATACGCAGTATTTT. Protein: CASSLSSGQGRTDTQYF.

This rearrangement joins TRBV6-6 to TRBJ1-6; perhaps TRBD1 as D (5 bases). Germline CDR1 is MNHNY and CDR2 is SVGAGI (reference sequence). Trimming removed 0 bases at V and 4 bases at J, with 7 bases between. CDR3 length: 15 residues. The DNA for the CDR3 is TGTGCCAGCAGTTACTCGACAGAGTATAATTCACCCCTCCACTTT. Its protein product is CASSYSTEYNSPLHF.